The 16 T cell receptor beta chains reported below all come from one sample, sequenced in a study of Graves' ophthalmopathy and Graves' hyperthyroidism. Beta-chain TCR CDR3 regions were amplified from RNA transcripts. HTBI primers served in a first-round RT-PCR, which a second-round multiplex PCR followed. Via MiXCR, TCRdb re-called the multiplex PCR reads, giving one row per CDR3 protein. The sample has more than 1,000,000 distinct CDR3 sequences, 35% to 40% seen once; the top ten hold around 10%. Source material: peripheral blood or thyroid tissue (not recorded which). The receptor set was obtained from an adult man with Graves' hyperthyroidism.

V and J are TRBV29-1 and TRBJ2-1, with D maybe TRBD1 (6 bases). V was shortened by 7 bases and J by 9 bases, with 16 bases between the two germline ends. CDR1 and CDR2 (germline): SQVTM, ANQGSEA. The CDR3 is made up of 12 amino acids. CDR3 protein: CSAQQGLVEQFF. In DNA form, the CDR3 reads TGCAGCGCCCAACAGGGTTTGGTTGAGCAGTTCTTC.

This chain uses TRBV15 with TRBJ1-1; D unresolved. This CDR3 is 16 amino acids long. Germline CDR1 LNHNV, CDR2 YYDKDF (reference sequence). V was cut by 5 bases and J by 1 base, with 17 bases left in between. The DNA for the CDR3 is TGTGCCACCAGCCTAACAGAGTTAGATGGGAACACTGAAGCTTTCTTT. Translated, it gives CATSLTELDGNTEAFF.

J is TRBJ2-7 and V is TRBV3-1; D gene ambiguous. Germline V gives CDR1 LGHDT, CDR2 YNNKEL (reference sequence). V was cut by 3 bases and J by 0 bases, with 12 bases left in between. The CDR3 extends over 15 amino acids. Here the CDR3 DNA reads TGTGCCAGCAGCCATGGTTCAGATACCTCCTACGAGCAGTACTTC. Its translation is CASSHGSDTSYEQYF.

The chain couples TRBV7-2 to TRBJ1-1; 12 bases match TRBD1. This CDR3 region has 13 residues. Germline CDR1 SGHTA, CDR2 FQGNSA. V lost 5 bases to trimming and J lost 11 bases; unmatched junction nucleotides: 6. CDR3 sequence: CASSPGQGARAFF. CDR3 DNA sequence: TGTGCCAGCAGCCCGGGACAGGGGGCGAGGGCTTTCTTT.

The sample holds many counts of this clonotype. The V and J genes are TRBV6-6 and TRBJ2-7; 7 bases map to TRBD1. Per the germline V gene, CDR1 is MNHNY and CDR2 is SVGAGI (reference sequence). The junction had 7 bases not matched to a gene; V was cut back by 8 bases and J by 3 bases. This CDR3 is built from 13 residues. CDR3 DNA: TGTGCCAGCTCACGGGACAGTTACTACGAGCAGTACTTC. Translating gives CASSRDSYYEQYF.

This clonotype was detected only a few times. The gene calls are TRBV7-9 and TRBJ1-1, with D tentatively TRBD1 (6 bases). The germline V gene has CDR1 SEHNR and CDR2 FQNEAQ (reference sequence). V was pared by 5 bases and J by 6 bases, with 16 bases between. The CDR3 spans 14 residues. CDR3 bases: TGTGCCAGCAGCCCGCCCCGGGGGGCGGCTGAAGCTTTCTTT. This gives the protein CASSPPRGAAEAFF.

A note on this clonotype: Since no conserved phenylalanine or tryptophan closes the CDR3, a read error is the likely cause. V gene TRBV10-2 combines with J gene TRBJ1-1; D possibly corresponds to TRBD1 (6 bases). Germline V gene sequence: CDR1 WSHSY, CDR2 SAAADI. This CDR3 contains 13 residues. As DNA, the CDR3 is TGTGCCAGCAGCACAGGGATGGGCACTGAAGCTTTCTCT. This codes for CASSTGMGTEAFS.

The CDR3 DNA reads as TGTGCCGGTCGGACTTGGGTGAACACTGAAGCTTTCTTT. Encoded protein: CAGRTWVNTEAFF. The rearrangement links TRBV7-3 to TRBJ1-1; D is undetermined. Germline CDR1 and CDR2: SGHTA and FQGTGA. CDR3 length: 13 amino acids. V lost 11 bases to trimming and J lost 0 bases, with 13 bases between them. The full variable domain, completed using reference TRBV7-3 and TRBJ1-1, is GAGVSQTPSNKVTEKGKYVELRCDPISGHTALYWYRQSLGQGPEFLIYFQGTGAADDSGLPNDRFFAVRPEGSVSTLKIQRTERGDSAVYLCAGRTWVNTEAFFGQGTRLTVV.

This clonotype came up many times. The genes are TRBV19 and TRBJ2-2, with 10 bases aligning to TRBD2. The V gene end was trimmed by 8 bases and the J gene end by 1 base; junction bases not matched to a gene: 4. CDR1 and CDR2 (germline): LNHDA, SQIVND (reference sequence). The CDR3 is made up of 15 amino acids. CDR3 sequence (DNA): TGTGCCAGTCTAGCGGGAGCCCTGAACACCGGGGAGCTGTTTTTT. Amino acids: CASLAGALNTGELFF.

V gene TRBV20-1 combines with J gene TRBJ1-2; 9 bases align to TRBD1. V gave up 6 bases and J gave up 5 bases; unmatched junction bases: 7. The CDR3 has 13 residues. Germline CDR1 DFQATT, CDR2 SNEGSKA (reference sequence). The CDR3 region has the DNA TGCAGTGCCAGGACAGGGGCGCATTATGGCTACACCTTC. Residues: CSARTGAHYGYTF.

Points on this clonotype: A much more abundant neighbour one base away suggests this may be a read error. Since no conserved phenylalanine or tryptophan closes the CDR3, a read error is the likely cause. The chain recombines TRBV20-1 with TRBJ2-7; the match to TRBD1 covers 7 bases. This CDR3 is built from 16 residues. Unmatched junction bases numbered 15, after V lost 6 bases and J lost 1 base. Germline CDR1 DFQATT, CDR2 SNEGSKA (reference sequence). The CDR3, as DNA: TGCAGTGCGAGCGCCGAGGGGGACAGAGAATCCTACGAGCAGTACTCC. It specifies CSASAEGDRESYEQYS.

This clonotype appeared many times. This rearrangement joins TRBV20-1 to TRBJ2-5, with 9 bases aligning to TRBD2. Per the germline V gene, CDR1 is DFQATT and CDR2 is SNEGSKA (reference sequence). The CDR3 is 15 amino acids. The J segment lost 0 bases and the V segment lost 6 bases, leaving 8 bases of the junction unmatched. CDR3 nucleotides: TGCAGTGCCTACTGGGCGGGAGGGGACCAAGAGACCCAGTACTTC. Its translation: CSAYWAGGDQETQYF.

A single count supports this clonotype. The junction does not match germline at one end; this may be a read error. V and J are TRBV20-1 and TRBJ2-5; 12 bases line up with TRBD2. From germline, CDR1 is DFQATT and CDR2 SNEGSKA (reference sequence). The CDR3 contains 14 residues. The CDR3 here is CNARSSGREETQYF. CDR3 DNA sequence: TGCAATGCTAGATCTAGCGGGAGGGAAGAGACCCAGTACTTC.

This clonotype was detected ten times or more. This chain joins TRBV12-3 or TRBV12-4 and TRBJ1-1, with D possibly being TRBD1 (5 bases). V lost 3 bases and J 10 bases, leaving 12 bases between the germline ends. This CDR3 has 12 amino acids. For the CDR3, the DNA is TGTGCCAGCAGTTTGTGGGTCGGGGGAGCTTTCTTT. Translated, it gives CASSLWVGGAFF.

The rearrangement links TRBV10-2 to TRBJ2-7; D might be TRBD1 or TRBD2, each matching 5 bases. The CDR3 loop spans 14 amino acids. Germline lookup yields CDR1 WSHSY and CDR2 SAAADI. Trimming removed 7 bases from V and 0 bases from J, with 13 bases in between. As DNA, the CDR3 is TGCGCCAGCACTCGGGGCGAGGACTCCTACGAGCAGTACTTC. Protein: CASTRGEDSYEQYF.

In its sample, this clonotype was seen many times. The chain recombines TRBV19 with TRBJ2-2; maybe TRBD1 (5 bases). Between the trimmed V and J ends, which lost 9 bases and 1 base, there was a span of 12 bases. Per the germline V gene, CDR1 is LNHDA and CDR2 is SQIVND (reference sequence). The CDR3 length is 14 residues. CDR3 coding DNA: TGTGCCAGCAGACCCGGACAGAACACCGGGGAGCTGTTTTTT. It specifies CASRPGQNTGELFF. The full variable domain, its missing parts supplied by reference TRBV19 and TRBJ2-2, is DGGITQSPKYLFRKEGQNVTLSCEQNLNHDAMYWYRQDPGQGLRLIYYSQIVNDFQKGDIAEGYSVSREKKESFPLTVTSAQKNPTAFYLCASRPGQNTGELFFGEGSRLTVL.